Given below is one TCR beta chain in context. Amplified regions were TCR beta CDR3 sequences from RNA transcripts. The HTBI primer set served for first-round RT-PCR of the TCR CDR3. TCRdb analysed the multiplex PCR reads with MiXCR anew, one entry per CDR3 protein. The sample carries just under 750,000 distinct CDR3 sequences, roughly a third recorded once. Between the trimmed V and J ends, which lost 7 bases and 7 bases, there was a span of 13 bases. This CDR3 is built from 11 residues. CDR1 DFQATT and CDR2 SNEGSKA come from the germline V gene (reference sequence). This sample was taken from a study of T cells in Graves' hyperthyroidism and ophthalmopathy. Background on the study: Upon initial diagnosis and before any treatment, peripheral blood was collected.

The study enrolled patients aged 18 to 65 with newly diagnosed hyperthyroidism of under 2 months' duration. Those patients with uncontrolled infection, other autoimmune disease, pregnancy or lactation were excluded. From 10 ml of fresh peripheral blood, PBMCs were isolated. The genes are TRBV20-1 and TRBJ1-2; TRBD1 is a possible D gene (6 bases). The source of this sequence is a woman aged 40 to 49 with Graves' hyperthyroidism. The sequenced sample consisted of blood. CDR3 region: CSDVGAGGYTF. The CDR3 DNA sequence: TGCAGTGATGTGGGGGCCGGTGGCTACACCTTC.